This T cell receptor beta chain was observed in a study of CD8 T cells in ankylosing spondylitis. Whole-study results and caveats: The study identified a TCR beta motif of seven or eight highly homologous variants that appeared characteristic of ankylosing spondylitis blood.

This clonotype was picked up many times. Its antigen is not known. This CDR3 is built from 15 residues. The germline V and J ends were trimmed by 4 bases and 2 bases, with 9 bases remaining between them. Germline V gene data show CDR1 as ENHRY and CDR2 as SYGVKD. TCRdb re-called the 5' RACE reads with MiXCR, one entry per CDR3 protein. The sample has about 200,000 distinct CDR3 sequences; around 6.6% are singletons. The sequence came from a male donor with ankylosing spondylitis. Sequencing input: blood, either unsorted or a sorted T cell fraction (not recorded which). This chain uses TRBV10-3 with TRBJ2-6; possible D gene TRBD2, 7 bases. The chain's CDR3 is CAISVRGPGANVLTF. CDR3 in DNA: TGTGCCATCAGTGTGCGGGGGCCTGGGGCCAACGTCCTGACTTTC.